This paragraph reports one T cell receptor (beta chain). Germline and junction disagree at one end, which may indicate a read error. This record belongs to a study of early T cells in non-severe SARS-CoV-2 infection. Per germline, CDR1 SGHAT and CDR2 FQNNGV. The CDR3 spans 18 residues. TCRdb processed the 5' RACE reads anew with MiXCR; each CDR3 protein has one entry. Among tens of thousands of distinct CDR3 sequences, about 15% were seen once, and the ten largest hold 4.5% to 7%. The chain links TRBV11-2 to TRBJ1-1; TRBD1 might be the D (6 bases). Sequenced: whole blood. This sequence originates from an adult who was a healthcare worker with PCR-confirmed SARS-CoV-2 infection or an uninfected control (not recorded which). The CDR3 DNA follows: TGTGCCAGCACCTTACCCAGGCAGGGGCGCTCTATGAACACTGAAGCTTTCTTT. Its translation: CASTLPRQGRSMNTEAFF.